These 10 T cell receptor beta chains were all obtained from the same sample, sequenced in a study of T cells in narcolepsy. The assay was immunoSEQ multiplex PCR, and TCRdb's table has in-frame clones only and misses some. The sample records 25,000 to 35,000 clones, about four fifths being singletons. The sample comprised memory (CD45RA-) CD4+ T cells from blood. All receptors come from a human donor in good health.

The chain employs TRBV19 and TRBJ2-3, with a weak D call TRBD2 (6 bases). Germline values: CDR1 LNHDA, CDR2 SQIVND (reference sequence). V shed 6 bases and J shed 4 bases, with 14 bases lying between them. The CDR3 has 14 amino acids. The CDR3 loop reads CASRVRLASDTQYF. In DNA, the CDR3 is TGTGCCAGTAGGGTCAGGCTAGCGTCAGATACGCAGTATTTT.

This clone was seen once. The chain employs TRBV5-6 and TRBJ1-1, with D uncertain. Germline V gene lookup returns CDR1 SGHDT and CDR2 YYEEEE. The CDR3 has 15 residues. Trimming cost V 1 base and J 1 base, with 11 bases left between them. CDR3 region: CASSLLGGQNTEAFF. In DNA form, the CDR3 reads TGTGCCAGCAGCTTGCTTGGAGGGCAGAACACTGAAGCTTTCTTT.

The rearrangement uses TRBV9 and TRBJ1-3; 7 nucleotides align to TRBD1. Germline trimming cut 0 bases from V and 4 bases from J; bases unmatched to any gene: 1. The CDR3 is 14 amino acids. Germline V gene lookup returns CDR1 SGDLS and CDR2 YYNGEE. CDR3 sequence reads: CASSVGGQGNTIYF. The CDR3 nucleotides are TGTGCCAGCAGCGTAGGGGGACAGGGAAACACCATATATTTT.

The chain couples TRBV11-1 to TRBJ1-2; D may be TRBD1 (5 bases). CDR3 length: 16 residues. CDR1 and CDR2 from the germline V gene are SGHAT and FQDESV (reference sequence). The ends were cut back, 6 bases at V and 2 bases at J, with 19 bases in the middle. The CDR3 coding sequence is TGTGCCAGCAGGCCAGGGTCCCAGAGTGAGAACTATGGCTACACCTTC. Its translation: CASRPGSQSENYGYTF.

This rearrangement joins TRBV6-4 to TRBJ2-2, with a weak D call TRBD1 (5 bases). Trimming removed 6 bases from V and 5 bases from J, with 10 bases in between. The length of the CDR3 is 13 residues. Germline V gene data show CDR1 as MRHNA and CDR2 as SNTAGT. CDR3 DNA sequence: TGTGCCAGCAGCAGGGATTGGACCGGGGAGCTGTTTTTT. This encodes CASSRDWTGELFF.

This clone appeared once. The chain uses TRBV11-3 and TRBJ2-1; TRBD2 matches 8 bases. With V trimmed by 5 bases and J by 2 bases, 8 bases remained unmatched. In germline, CDR1 is SGHNT, CDR2 YENEEA. CDR3 size: 16 residues. The CDR3 reads CASSPRGAGAYNEQFF. The DNA for the CDR3 is TGTGCCAGCAGCCCGCGTGGAGCGGGGGCCTACAATGAGCAGTTCTTC. Looking up the rest from reference TRBV11-3 and TRBJ2-1 gives the full variable domain: EAGVVQSPRYKIIEKKQPVAFWCNPISGHNTLYWYLQNLGQGPELLIRYENEEAVDDSQLPKDRFSAERLKGVDSTLKIQPAELGDSAVYLCASSPRGAGAYNEQFFGPGTRLTVL.

The chain uses TRBV5-1 and TRBJ2-5; D is uncertain. This CDR3 is 11 amino acids long. Germline-derived CDR1 and CDR2 are SGHRS and YFSETQ. V lost 3 bases and J 3 bases, leaving 3 bases between the germline ends. CDR3 sequence (DNA): TGCGCCAGCAGCTACGAAGAGACCCAGTACTTC. Translated, it gives CASSYEETQYF.

The chain has TRBV7-2 and TRBJ2-1, with no clear D. The CDR3 is 14 amino acids. V lost 7 bases and J 8 bases, leaving 18 bases between the germline ends. Germline-derived CDR1 and CDR2 are SGHTA and FQGNSA. CDR3 DNA: TGTGCCAGCACCGACAAACCCCTTGGAGATGAGCAGTTCTTC. This translates into CASTDKPLGDEQFF. The full variable domain, its missing parts supplied by reference TRBV7-2 and TRBJ2-1, is GAGVSQSPSNKVTEKGKDVELRCDPISGHTALYWYRQSLGQGLEFLIYFQGNSAPDKSGLPSDRFSAERTGGSVSTLTIQRTQQEDSAVYLCASTDKPLGDEQFFGPGTRLTVL.

This chain links TRBV23-1 with TRBJ2-7, with D maybe TRBD1 (5 bases). TRBV23-1 is an ORF; its function is uncertain. CDR3 length equals 17 residues. Trimming left V 0 bases short and J 1 base short, with 16 bases between. CDR3 sequence: CASSQSEPGSCSYEQYF. In DNA, the CDR3 is TGCGCCAGCAGTCAATCGGAGCCAGGGTCCTGTTCCTACGAGCAGTACTTC.

The rearrangement links TRBV7-8 to TRBJ1-6; tentatively, D is TRBD1 (6 bases). The CDR3 sequence is 14 residues long. In germline, CDR1 is SGHVS, CDR2 FQNEAQ. V lost 3 bases and J 7 bases, leaving 10 bases between the germline ends. This CDR3 is CASSLGALNSPLHF. The CDR3 nucleotides read TGTGCCAGCAGCTTGGGGGCCTTAAATTCACCCCTCCACTTT. The full variable domain, in which reference TRBV7-8 and TRBJ1-6 provide the parts outside the CDR3, is GAGVSQSPRYKVAKRGQDVALRCDPISGHVSLFWYQQALGQGPEFLTYFQNEAQLDKSGLPSDRFFAERPEGSVSTLKIQRTQQEDSAVYLCASSLGALNSPLHFGNGTRLTVT.